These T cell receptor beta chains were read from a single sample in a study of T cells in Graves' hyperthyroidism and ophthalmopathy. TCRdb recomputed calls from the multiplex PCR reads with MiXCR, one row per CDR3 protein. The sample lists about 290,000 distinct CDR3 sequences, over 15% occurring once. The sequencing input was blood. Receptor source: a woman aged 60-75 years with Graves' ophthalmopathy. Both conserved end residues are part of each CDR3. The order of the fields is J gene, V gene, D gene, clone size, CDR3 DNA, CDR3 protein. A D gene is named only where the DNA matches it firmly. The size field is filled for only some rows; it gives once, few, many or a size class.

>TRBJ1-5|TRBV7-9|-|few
TGTGCCAGCAGCTCCCGGACAGCGTTTTCGCCCCAGCATTTT
CASSSRTAFSPQHF
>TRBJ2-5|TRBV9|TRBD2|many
TGTGCCAGCAGCGTCGGCGGGGGGGCCTTTGAGACCCAGTACTTC
CASSVGGGAFETQYF
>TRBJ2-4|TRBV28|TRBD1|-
TGTGCCAGCAGTTTAGGCTCACAGGGGGCAGAGTACTTC
CASSLGSQGAEYF
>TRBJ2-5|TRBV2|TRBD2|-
TGTGCCAGCAGCGGAGGGACTAGCGGGGGACAAGAGACCCAGTACTTC
CASSGGTSGGQETQYF
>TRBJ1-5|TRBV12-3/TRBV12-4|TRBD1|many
TGTGCCAGCAGTTTCACAGGGGAAAGGAAGCCCCAGCATTTT
CASSFTGERKPQHF
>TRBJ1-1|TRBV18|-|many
TGTGCCAGCTCACCAGCCCAGGGGAATCGGAACACTGAAGCTTTCTTT
CASSPAQGNRNTEAFF
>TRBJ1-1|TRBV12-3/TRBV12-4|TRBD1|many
TGTGCCAGCAGCGGAGACAGGGCGGACACTGAAGCTTTCTTT
CASSGDRADTEAFF
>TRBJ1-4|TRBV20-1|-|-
TGCAGTGCTAGCGGAGGACAGTCTAATGAAAAACTGTTTTTT
CSASGGQSNEKLFF
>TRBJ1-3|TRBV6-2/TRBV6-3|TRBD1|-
TGTGCCAGCAGTTCACGACAGGGCCCCTCGAGCTCTGGAAACACCATATATTTT
CASSSRQGPSSSGNTIYF
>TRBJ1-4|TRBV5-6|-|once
TGTGCCAGCAGCTTGGAGTCAGGTGAAGAAAAACTGTTTTTT
CASSLESGEEKLFF
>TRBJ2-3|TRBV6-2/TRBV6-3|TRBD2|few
TGTGCCAGCAGTTCCGCGACTAGCGGGCAACGCACAGATACGCAGTATTTT
CASSSATSGQRTDTQYF